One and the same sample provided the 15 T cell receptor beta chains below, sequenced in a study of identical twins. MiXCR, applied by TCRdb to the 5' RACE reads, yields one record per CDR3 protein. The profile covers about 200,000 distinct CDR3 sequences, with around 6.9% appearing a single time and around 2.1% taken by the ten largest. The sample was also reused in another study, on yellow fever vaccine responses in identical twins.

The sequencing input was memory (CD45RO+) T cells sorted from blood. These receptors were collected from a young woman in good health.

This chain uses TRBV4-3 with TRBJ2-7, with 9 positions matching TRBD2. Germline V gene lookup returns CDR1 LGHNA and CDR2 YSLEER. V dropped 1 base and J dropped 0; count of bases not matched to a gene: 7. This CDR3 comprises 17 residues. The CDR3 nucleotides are TGCGCCAGCAGCCAAGCCGGCGCGACTAGCGGCTCCTACGAGCAGTACTTC. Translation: CASSQAGATSGSYEQYF.

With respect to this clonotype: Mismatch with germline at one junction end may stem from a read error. CDR3 sequence: CASSSPQGAYGYTF. DNA of the CDR3: TGTGCTAGCAGCTCTCCTCAGGGAGCGTATGGCTACACCTTC. This chain links TRBV7-7 with TRBJ1-2; a weak D match, TRBD1 (5 bases). CDR3 length: 14 amino acids. Germline V gene sequence: CDR1 SSHAT, CDR2 FNYEAQ (reference sequence). The full variable domain, with the rest looked up from reference TRBV7-7 and TRBJ1-2, is GAGVSQSPRYKVTKRGQDVTLRCDPISSHATLYWYQQALGQGPEFLTYFNYEAQPDKSGLPSDRFSAERPEGSISTLTIQRTEQRDSAMYRCASSSPQGAYGYTFGSGTRLTVV.

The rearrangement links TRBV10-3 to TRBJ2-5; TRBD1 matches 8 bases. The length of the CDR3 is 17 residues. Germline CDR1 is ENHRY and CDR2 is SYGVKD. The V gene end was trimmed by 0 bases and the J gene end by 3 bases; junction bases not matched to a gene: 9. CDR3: CAISESGGTGLKETQYF. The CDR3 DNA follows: TGTGCCATCAGTGAGTCCGGAGGGACAGGCCTAAAAGAGACCCAGTACTTC.

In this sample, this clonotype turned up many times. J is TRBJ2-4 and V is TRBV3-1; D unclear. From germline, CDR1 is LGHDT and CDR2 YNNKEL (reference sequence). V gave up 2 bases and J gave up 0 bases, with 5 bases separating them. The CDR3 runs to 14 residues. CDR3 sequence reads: CASSQRAAKNIQYF. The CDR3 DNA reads TGTGCCAGCAGCCAAAGGGCAGCCAAAAACATTCAGTACTTC. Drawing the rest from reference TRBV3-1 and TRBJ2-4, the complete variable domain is DTAVSQTPKYLVTQMGNDKSIKCEQNLGHDTMYWYKQDSKKFLKIMFSYNNKELIINETVPNRFSPKSPDKAHLNLHINSLELGDSAVYFCASSQRAAKNIQYFGAGTRLSVL.

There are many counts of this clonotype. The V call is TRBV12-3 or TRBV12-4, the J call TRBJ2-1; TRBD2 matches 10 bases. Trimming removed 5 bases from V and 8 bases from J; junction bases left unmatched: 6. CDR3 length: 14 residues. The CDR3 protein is CASSPSGSWYEQFF. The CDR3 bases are TGTGCCAGCAGTCCTAGCGGGAGTTGGTATGAGCAGTTCTTC.

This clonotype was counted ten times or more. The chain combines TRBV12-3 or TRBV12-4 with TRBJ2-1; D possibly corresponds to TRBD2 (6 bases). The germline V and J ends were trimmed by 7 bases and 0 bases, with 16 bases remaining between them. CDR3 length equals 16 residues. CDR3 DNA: TGTGCCAGCATCTCCCGGGAGCGGAGCTCCTACAATGAGCAGTTCTTC. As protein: CASISRERSSYNEQFF.

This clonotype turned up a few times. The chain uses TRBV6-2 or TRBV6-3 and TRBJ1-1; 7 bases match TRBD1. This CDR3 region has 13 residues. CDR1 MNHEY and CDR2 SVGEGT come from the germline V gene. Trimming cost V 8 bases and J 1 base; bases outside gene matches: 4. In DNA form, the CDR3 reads TGTGCCAGCCAATACAGGGGGAACACTGAAGCTTTCTTT. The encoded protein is CASQYRGNTEAFF.

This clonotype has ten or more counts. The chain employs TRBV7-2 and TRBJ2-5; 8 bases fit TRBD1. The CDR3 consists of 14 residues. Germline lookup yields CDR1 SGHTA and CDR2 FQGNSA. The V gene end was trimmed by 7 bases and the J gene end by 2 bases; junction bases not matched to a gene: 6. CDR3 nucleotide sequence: TGTGCCAGCATGGACAGGGCGTTACAAGAGACCCAGTACTTC. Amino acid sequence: CASMDRALQETQYF. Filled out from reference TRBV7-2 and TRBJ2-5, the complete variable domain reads GAGVSQSPSNKVTEKGKDVELRCDPISGHTALYWYRQSLGQGLEFLIYFQGNSAPDKSGLPSDRFSAERTGGSVSTLTIQRTQQEDSAVYLCASMDRALQETQYFGPGTRLLVL.

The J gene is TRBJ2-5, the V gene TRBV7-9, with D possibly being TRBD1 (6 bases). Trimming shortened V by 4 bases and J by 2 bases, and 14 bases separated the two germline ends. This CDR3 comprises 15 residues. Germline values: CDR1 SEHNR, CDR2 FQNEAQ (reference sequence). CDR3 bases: TGTGCCAGCAGCTACGGGCAGGGGACACAAGAGACCCAGTACTTC. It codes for CASSYGQGTQETQYF. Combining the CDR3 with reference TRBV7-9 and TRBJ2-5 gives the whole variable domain DTGVSQNPRHKITKRGQNVTFRCDPISEHNRLYWYRQTLGQGPEFLTYFQNEAQLEKSRLLSDRFSAERPKGSFSTLEIQRTEQGDSAMYLCASSYGQGTQETQYFGPGTRLLVL.

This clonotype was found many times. The CDR3 region has the DNA TGTGCCAGCAGCTTAGCAGGCGTCAATACGCAGTATTTT. This gives the protein CASSLAGVNTQYF. The chain is built from TRBV11-2 and TRBJ2-3; D ambiguous. CDR1 is SGHAT and CDR2 is FQNNGV in the germline V gene. The V end lost 1 base, the J end lost 7 bases, and 9 bases lay between the germline ends. This CDR3 has 13 residues.

The CDR3 spells CASSLFPGLAGGRGPGRWYNEQFF. The CDR3 DNA sequence: TGTGCCAGCAGCTTGTTCCCGGGACTAGCGGGAGGGCGTGGTCCGGGAAGGTGGTACAATGAGCAGTTCTTC. The V and J genes are TRBV5-4 and TRBJ2-1; 16 bases match TRBD2. The CDR3 extends over 24 amino acids. With V trimmed by 1 base and J by 4 bases, 23 bases remained unmatched. Looked up from germline, CDR1 is SGHNT and CDR2 is YYREEE (reference sequence).

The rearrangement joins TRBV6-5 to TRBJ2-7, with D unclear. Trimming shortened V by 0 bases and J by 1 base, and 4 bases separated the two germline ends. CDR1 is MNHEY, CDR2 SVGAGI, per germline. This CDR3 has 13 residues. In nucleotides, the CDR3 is TGTGCCAGCAGTTACTCGATTTCCTACGAGCAGTACTTC. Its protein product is CASSYSISYEQYF.

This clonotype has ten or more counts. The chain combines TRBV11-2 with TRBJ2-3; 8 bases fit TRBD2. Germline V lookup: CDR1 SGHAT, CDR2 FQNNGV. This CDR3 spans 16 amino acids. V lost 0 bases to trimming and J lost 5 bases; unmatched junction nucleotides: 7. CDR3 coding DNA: TGTGCCAGCAGCTTAGATCCGGGGGGGCCGGGAGATACGCAGTATTTT. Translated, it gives CASSLDPGGPGDTQYF.

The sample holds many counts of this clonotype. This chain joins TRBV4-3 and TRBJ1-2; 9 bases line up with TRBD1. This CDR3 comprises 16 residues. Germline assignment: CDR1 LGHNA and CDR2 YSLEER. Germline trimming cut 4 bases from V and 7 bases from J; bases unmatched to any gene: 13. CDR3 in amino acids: CASSPQTGGGFAGYTF. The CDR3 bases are TGCGCCAGCAGCCCCCAAACAGGGGGCGGATTTGCTGGCTACACCTTC.

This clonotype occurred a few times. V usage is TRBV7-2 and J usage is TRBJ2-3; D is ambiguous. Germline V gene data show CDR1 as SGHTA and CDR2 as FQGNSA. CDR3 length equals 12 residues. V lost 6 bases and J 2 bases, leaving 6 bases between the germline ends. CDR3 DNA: TGTGCCAGCAGTAAATTCACAGATACGCAGTATTTT. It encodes CASSKFTDTQYF.